This T cell receptor (beta chain) emerged from a study of T cells in Graves' hyperthyroidism and ophthalmopathy. This clonotype was observed at least ten times. The antigen is not known. Study-wide findings and caveats: Ophthalmopathy was model-predicted a median about 6.9 months pre-onset.

No progression to ophthalmopathy during 18 months of follow-up defined stable disease. Newly diagnosed hyperthyroidism, duration under 2 months, in patients aged 18 to 65. Amplification yielded TCR beta CDR3 regions, with RNA transcripts as the source. HTBI primers were used for first-round RT-PCR of the TCR CDR3. TCRdb called the multiplex PCR reads again in MiXCR, with one record for every CDR3 protein. The sample yields some 600,000 distinct CDR3 sequences, 46% seen once. CDR1 SQVTM and CDR2 ANQGSEA come from the germline V gene. The ends were cut back, 7 bases at V and 7 bases at J, with 14 bases in the middle. The length of the CDR3 is 11 residues.

This chain joins TRBV29-1 and TRBJ2-7; unclear D gene. Sequencing was performed on peripheral blood or thyroid tissue (not recorded which). The clonotype comes from a woman younger than 30 with Graves' hyperthyroidism. The CDR3 loop reads CSARTAGEQYF. Here the CDR3 DNA reads TGCAGCGCCAGGACCGCTGGGGAGCAGTACTTC.